These 9 T cell receptor beta chains share one sample of origin, sequenced in a study of graft-versus-host responses after intestinal transplantation. The repertoire was sequenced with immunoSEQ multiplex PCR; TCRdb's copy has only in-frame clones and lacks some. The sample lists over 15,000 clones; around 33% were seen once. The material sequenced was alloreactive CD4+ T cells from a mixed lymphocyte reaction culture, taken before transplantation. Subset defined: CFSE-low proliferating T cells sorted from approximately six-day pre-transplant mixed lymphocyte reaction (GvH or HvG direction). The receptors stem from a human patient who was an organ donor for intestinal transplantation.

This clone has a handful of counts. The V call is TRBV5-1, the J call TRBJ1-2; possible D gene TRBD1, 6 bases. Trimming stripped 2 bases from V and 2 bases from J, with 10 bases between. The CDR3 sequence is 14 residues long. Germline lookup yields CDR1 SGHRS and CDR2 YFSETQ. The CDR3 DNA follows: TGCGCCAGCAGCTTTGGACAGACGAACTATGGCTACACCTTC. Translating it yields CASSFGQTNYGYTF.

In this sample, this clone turned up once. The genes are TRBV4-1 and TRBJ2-7; D remains ambiguous. CDR3 length equals 18 residues. The V gene's germline CDR1 is MGHRA and CDR2 YSYEKL. V was cut by 0 bases and J by 0 bases, with 18 bases left in between. The CDR3 DNA follows: TGCGCCAGCAGCCAAGAGCTCCTCGGGTTGGTACGCTCCTACGAGCAGTACTTC. The encoded protein is CASSQELLGLVRSYEQYF.

This clone is labeled medium-sized. The chain employs TRBV6-1 and TRBJ1-2, with 11 bases lining up with TRBD1. This CDR3 has 16 amino acids. The germline gives CDR1 MNHNS, CDR2 SASEGT. With 2 bases clipped from V and 8 bases from J, the junction kept 10 bases outside the gene matches. The CDR3 loop is CASSELLQDRGRGYTF. The CDR3 DNA is TGTGCCAGCAGTGAACTCCTTCAGGACAGGGGGCGCGGCTACACCTTC.

The chain combines TRBV4-2 with TRBJ2-3; weak D call: TRBD2 (5 bases). The CDR3 covers 16 residues. V was trimmed by 1 base and J by 1 base, leaving 12 bases between them. The V gene's germline CDR1 is LGHNA and CDR2 YNFKEQ. In nucleotides, the CDR3 is TGTGCCAGCAGCCAAGTTGAGGGATTCGGCACAGATACGCAGTATTTT. Translated, it gives CASSQVEGFGTDTQYF.

In its sample, this clone was seen a few times. The chain employs TRBV10-3 and TRBJ2-5, with 8 bases fitting TRBD1. CDR3 length: 13 amino acids. The trim removed 5 bases at V and 5 bases at J, leaving 4 bases unmatched. Germline V lookup: CDR1 ENHRY, CDR2 SYGVKD. The CDR3 DNA follows: TGTGCCATCAGTCCAGGGGGCCGGGAGACCCAGTACTTC. Its translation is CAISPGGRETQYF.

The rearrangement uses TRBV12-5 and TRBJ2-1; D call uncertain. The CDR3 has 12 amino acids. Trimming took off 5 bases at V and 5 bases at J, with 7 bases between the two ends. The germline CDR1 and CDR2 sequences are LGHNT and FRNRAP. CDR3 nucleotide sequence: TGTGCTAGTGGTGCCCTAGACAATGAGCAGTTCTTC. It specifies CASGALDNEQFF.

This clone is medium-sized in the sample. The V call is TRBV6-1, the J call TRBJ1-2; unclear D gene. Germline-derived CDR1 and CDR2 are MNHNS and SASEGT. V lost 5 bases to trimming and J lost 0 bases, with 10 bases between them. The length of the CDR3 is 14 residues. In DNA, the CDR3 is TGTGCCAGCAGTCGTGACGGTTCTAACTATGGCTACACCTTC. Its protein is CASSRDGSNYGYTF.

J is TRBJ2-1 and V is TRBV7-2; TRBD2 agrees at 11 bases. The junction had 8 bases not matched to a gene; V was cut back by 2 bases and J by 8 bases. The length of the CDR3 is 16 residues. Germline values: CDR1 SGHTA, CDR2 FQGNSA. DNA of the CDR3: TGTGCCAGCAGCTTATCTGCTAGCGGGAGGTTGTATGAGCAGTTCTTC. Its translation: CASSLSASGRLYEQFF. Based on the CDR3 plus reference TRBV7-2 and TRBJ2-1, the full variable domain is GAGVSQSPSNKVTEKGKDVELRCDPISGHTALYWYRQSLGQGLEFLIYFQGNSAPDKSGLPSDRFSAERTGGSVSTLTIQRTQQEDSAVYLCASSLSASGRLYEQFFGPGTRLTVL.

This rearrangement joins TRBV6-6 to TRBJ2-7; perhaps TRBD1 as D (6 bases). V was trimmed by 0 bases and J by 2 bases, leaving 8 bases between them. Germline assignment: CDR1 MNHNY and CDR2 SVGAGI (reference sequence). The CDR3 is made up of 14 amino acids. The DNA of the CDR3 is TGTGCCAGCAGTTACTCAACAGGGACCTACGAGCAGTACTTC. Encoded protein: CASSYSTGTYEQYF.